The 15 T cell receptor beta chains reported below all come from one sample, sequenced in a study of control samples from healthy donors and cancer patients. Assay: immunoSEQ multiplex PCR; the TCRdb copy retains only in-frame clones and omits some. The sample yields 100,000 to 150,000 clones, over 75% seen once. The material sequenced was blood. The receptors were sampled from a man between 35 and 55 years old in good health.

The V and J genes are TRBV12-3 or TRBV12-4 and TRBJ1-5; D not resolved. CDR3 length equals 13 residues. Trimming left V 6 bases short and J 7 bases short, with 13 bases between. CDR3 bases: TGTGCCAGCAGCCTCAATAATTTCCAGCCCCAGCATTTT. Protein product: CASSLNNFQPQHF.

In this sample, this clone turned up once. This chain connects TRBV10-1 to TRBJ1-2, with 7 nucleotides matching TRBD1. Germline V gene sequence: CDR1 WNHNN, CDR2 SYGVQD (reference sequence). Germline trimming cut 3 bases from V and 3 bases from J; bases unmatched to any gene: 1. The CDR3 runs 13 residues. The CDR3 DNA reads TGCGCCAGCAGTGAAGACAGGGACTATGGCTACACCTTC. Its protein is CASSEDRDYGYTF.

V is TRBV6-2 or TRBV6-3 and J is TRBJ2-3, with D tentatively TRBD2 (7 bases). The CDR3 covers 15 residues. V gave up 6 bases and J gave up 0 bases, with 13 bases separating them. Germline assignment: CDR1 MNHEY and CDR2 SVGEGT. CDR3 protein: CASSPRGASTDTQYF. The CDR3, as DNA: TGTGCCAGCAGCCCCCGGGGGGCTAGCACAGATACGCAGTATTTT.

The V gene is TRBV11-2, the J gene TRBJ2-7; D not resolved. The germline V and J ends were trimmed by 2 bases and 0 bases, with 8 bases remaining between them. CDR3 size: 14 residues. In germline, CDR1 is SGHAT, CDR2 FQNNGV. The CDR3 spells CASSLSVLSYEQYF. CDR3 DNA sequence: TGTGCCAGCAGCTTATCTGTACTCTCCTACGAGCAGTACTTC.

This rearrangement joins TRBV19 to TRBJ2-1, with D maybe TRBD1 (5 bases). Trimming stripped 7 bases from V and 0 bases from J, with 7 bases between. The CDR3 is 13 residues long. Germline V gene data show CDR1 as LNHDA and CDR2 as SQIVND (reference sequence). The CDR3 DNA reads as TGTGCCAGTACGGACAACTCCTACAATGAGCAGTTCTTC. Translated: CASTDNSYNEQFF. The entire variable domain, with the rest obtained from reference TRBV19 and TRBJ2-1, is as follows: DGGITQSPKYLFRKEGQNVTLSCEQNLNHDAMYWYRQDPGQGLRLIYYSQIVNDFQKGDIAEGYSVSREKKESFPLTVTSAQKNPTAFYLCASTDNSYNEQFFGPGTRLTVL.

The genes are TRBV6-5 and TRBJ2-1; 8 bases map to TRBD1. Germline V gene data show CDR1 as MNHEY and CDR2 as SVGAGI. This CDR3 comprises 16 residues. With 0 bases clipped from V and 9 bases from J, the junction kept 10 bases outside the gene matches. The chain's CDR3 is CASSYSADRDSREQFF. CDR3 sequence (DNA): TGTGCCAGCAGTTACTCTGCGGACAGGGATTCACGTGAGCAGTTCTTC.

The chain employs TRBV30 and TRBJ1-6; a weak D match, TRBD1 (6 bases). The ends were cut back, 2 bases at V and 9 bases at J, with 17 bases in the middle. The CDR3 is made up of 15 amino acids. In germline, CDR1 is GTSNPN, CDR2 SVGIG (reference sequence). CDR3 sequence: CAWSLRGPSTSPLHF. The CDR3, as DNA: TGTGCCTGGAGTCTTCGGGGGCCCTCGACTTCACCCCTCCACTTT.

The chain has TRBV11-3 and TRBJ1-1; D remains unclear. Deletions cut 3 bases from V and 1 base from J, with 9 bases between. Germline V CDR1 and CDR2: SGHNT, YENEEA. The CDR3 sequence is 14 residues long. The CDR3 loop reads CASSLALPNTEAFF. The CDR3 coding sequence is TGTGCCAGCAGCTTGGCTCTCCCGAACACTGAAGCTTTCTTT.

CDR3 loop: CASSRAQETQYF. The CDR3 bases are TGTGCCAGCAGCCGGGCCCAAGAGACCCAGTACTTC. The rearrangement joins TRBV11-2 to TRBJ2-5; no clear D gene. This CDR3 is built from 12 residues. The V gene's germline CDR1 is SGHAT and CDR2 FQNNGV. With 5 bases removed from V and 1 base from J, the gap between germline ends came to 5 bases.

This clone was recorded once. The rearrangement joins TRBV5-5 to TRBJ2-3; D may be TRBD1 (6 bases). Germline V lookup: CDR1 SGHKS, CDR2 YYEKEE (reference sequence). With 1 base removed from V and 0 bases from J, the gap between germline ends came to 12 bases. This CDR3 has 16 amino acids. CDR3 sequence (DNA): TGTGCCAGCAGCTTGATTCAGGGGTGGAGCACAGATACGCAGTATTTT. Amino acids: CASSLIQGWSTDTQYF.

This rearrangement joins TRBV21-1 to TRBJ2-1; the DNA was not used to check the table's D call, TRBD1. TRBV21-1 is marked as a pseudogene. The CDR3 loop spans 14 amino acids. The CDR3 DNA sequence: TGTGCCAGCCTCGGACAGGGTAACTACAATGAGCAGTTCTTC. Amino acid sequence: CASLGQGNYNEQFF.

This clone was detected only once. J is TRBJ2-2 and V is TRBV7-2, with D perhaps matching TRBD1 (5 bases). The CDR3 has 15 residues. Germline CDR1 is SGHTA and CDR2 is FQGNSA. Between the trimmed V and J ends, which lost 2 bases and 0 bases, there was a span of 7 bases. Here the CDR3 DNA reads TGTGCCAGCAGCTTAACAGGCCCGAACACCGGGGAGCTGTTTTTT. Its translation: CASSLTGPNTGELFF.

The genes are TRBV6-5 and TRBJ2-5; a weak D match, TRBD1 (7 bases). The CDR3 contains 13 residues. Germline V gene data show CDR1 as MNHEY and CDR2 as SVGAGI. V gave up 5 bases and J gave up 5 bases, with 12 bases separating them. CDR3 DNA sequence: TGTGCCAGCAGTCGACAGGGACTGGAGACCCAGTACTTC. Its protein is CASSRQGLETQYF.

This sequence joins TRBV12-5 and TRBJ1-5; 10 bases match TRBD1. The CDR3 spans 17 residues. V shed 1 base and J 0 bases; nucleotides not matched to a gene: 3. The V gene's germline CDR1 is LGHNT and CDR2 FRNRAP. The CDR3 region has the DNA TGTGCTAGTGGTTTGGGACAGGGGGCGGGTAGCAATCAGCCCCAGCATTTT. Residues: CASGLGQGAGSNQPQHF.

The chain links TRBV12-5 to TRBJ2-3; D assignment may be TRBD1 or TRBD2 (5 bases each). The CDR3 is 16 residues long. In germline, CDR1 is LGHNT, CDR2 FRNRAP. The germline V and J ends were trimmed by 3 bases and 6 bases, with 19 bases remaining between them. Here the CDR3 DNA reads TGTGCTAGTGGTTTAGGCGAAGGGACGAGCAAGGATACGCAGTATTTT. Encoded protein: CASGLGEGTSKDTQYF.